This TCR beta chain was retrieved from a study of shared clonotypes between healthy human individuals. Points from the study as a whole: Between several donors, naive CD4 clonotypes were shared at a level of around 5.2%. Non-shared clonotypes showed lower generation probabilities than clonotypes common to all four donors.

None of the donors, who were healthy HIV-negative adults, had recently had acute infections or vaccinations. It was at deep level that the assay was run. Measured with immunoSEQ multiplex PCR; TCRdb has only the in-frame clones, and not every one. The top ten clones hold about 0.13% of a sample with approximately 2.5 million clones, 90% to 95% of them seen once. Germline-derived CDR1 and CDR2 are SGHRS and YFSETQ. CDR3 length: 14 residues. V shed 4 bases and J 5 bases; nucleotides not matched to a gene: 8. As regards this clone: The antigen is undetermined.

The chain carries TRBV5-1 and TRBJ1-1; 7 bases are a match to TRBD1. The specimen sequenced was naive CD4+ T cells sorted from blood. Stated subset: CD45RA+ positively selected. The sequence came from a man aged 18-30 years in good health. The CDR3 DNA is TGCGCCAGCAGCGAATCGACAGGGAGGACTGAAGCTTTCTTT. Its translation: CASSESTGRTEAFF.